The present TCR beta chain was sequenced within a study of patients and donors after allogeneic stem cell transplantation (dated by TCRdb to 2018 to 2020). V is cut back by 4 bases and J by 8 bases, with 12 bases in the junction unmatched. Including cysteine and phenylalanine, the CDR3 has 16 amino acids. The CDR3 DNA has 48 bases and is translated from base 1. For CDR1 and CDR2, the germline V gene lists SGHRS and YFSETQ. Library preparation used RT-PCR. Instrument on record: NextSeq 550. TCRdb ran its own pipeline on the public reads, namely fastp trimming at Q25 and MiXCR clone calling, and kept in-frame beta chains. Rows matching on CDR3 protein sequence are summarized as one entry with the most common DNA and genes. For this sample there are a few thousand distinct CDR3 sequences; 20% to 30% appear just once. The ten largest clones add up to around 15% of the sample. Turning to this clonotype: It lacks a known antigen. Per-nucleotide qualities are absent, and no much larger clonotype sits a single base away.

The sequence was obtained from a human donor who was either an allogeneic HSCT recipient or a stem cell or donor lymphocyte infusion donor (not recorded which). It is not recorded whose cells these are; they may come from a transplant donor. The sample consisted of blood, either unsorted or a sorted T cell fraction (not recorded which). This sequence uses TRBV5-1 and TRBJ2-7; TRBD2 fits 13 bases in the junction. The CDR3 reads CASSLRGGLAGEKQYF. The nucleotide sequence reads TGCGCCAGCAGCCTGCGAGGAGGACTAGCGGGAGAAAAGCAGTACTTC.